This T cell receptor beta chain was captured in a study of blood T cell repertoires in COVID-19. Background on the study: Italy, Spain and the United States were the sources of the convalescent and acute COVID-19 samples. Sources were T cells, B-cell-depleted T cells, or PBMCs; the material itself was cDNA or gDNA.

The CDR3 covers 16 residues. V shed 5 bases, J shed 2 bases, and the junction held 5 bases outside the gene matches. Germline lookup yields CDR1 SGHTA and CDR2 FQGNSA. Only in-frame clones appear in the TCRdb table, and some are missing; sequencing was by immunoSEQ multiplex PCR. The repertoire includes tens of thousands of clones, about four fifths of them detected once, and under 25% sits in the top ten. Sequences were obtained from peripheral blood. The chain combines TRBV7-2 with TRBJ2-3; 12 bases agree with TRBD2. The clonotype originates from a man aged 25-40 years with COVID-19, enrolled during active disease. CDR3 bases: TGTGCCAGCAGCCCGACTAGCGGGGGACCCACAGATACGCAGTATTTT. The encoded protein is CASSPTSGGPTDTQYF.